The following is a T cell receptor (beta chain) sequence with its context. What it binds is unknown. The data stem from a study of T cells in Graves' hyperthyroidism and ophthalmopathy. Study-level findings and limits: A 13 V-J signature model discriminated ophthalmopathy versus stable hyperthyroidism.

Using RNA transcripts as the source, TCR beta CDR3 regions were amplified. Primed by the HTBI set, a first-round RT-PCR was run on the TCR CDR3. In TCRdb, the multiplex PCR reads were re-called with MiXCR into one record per CDR3 protein. The data contain under 800,000 distinct CDR3 sequences, about 15% of them singletons. Germline loops: CDR1 MNHEY, CDR2 SVGEGT. V lost 8 bases, J lost 8 bases, and 22 bases lay in between. CDR3 length equals 15 residues. Clinical symptoms, serum thyroxine, TRAb, thyroid ultrasound and orbital computed tomography established diagnosis. The J gene is TRBJ2-1, the V gene TRBV6-2 or TRBV6-3; D tentatively reads TRBD1 or TRBD2 (5 bases each). This clonotype was sampled from a woman aged 18-29 years with Graves' hyperthyroidism. Sequencing was performed on blood. Here the CDR3 reads CASGEPGPPRHEQFF. As DNA, the CDR3 is TGTGCCAGCGGGGAACCGGGACCCCCCAGGCATGAGCAGTTCTTC.